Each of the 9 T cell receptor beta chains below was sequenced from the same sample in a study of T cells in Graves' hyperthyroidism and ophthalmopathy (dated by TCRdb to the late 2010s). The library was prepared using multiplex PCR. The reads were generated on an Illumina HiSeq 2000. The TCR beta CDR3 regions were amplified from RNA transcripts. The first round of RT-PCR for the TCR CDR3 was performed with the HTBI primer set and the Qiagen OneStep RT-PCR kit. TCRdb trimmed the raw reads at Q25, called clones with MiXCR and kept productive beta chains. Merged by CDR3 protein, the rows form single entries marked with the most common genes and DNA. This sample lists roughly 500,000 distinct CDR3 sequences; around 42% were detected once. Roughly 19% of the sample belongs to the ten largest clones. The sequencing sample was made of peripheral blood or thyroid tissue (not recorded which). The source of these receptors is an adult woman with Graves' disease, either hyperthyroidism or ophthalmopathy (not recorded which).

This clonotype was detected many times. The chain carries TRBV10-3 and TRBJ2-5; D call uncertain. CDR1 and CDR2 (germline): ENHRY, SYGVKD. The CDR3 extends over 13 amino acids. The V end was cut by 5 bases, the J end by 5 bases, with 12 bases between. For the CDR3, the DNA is TGTGCCATCAGTATCGGAGAGCTGGAGACCCAGTACTTC. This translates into CAISIGELETQYF.

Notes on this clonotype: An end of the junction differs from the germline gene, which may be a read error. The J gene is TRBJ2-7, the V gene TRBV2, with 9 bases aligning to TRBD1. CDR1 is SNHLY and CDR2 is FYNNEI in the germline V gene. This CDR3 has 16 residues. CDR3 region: CASSHPRDRVTYEQCF. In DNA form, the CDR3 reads TGTGCCAGCAGCCACCCCAGGGACAGGGTAACCTACGAGCAGTGCTTC.

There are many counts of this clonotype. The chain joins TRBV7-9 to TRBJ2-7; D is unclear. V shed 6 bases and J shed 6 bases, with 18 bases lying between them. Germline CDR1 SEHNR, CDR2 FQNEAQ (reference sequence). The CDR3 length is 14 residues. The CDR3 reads CASRPGPKNSEQYF. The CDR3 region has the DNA TGTGCCAGCAGACCCGGGCCCAAAAACTCCGAGCAGTACTTC.

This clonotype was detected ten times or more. CDR3 DNA: TGTGCCAGTAGTATGAAGGGGAGAGGGTTGAGCAATCAGCCCCAGCATTTT. Protein product: CASSMKGRGLSNQPQHF. The rearrangement links TRBV19 to TRBJ1-5; tentatively, D is TRBD1 (5 bases). The CDR3 is 17 amino acids. V was pared by 3 bases and J by 1 base, with 16 bases between. The germline gives CDR1 LNHDA, CDR2 SQIVND (reference sequence).

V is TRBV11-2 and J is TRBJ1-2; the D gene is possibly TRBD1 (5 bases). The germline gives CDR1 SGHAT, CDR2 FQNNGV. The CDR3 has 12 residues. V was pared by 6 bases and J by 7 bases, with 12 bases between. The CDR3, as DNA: TGTGCCAGCAGTTACCAGGGAAGTGGCTACACCTTC. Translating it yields CASSYQGSGYTF.

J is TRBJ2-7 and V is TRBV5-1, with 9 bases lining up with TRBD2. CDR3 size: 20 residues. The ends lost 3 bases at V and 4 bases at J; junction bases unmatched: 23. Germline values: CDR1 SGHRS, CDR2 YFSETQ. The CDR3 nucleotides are TGCGCCAGCAGCTACCCAATGACTAGCGGAGATGGACATTATTCGTACGAGCAGTACTTC. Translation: CASSYPMTSGDGHYSYEQYF. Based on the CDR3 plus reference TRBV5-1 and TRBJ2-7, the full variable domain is KAGVTQTPRYLIKTRGQQVTLSCSPISGHRSVSWYQQTPGQGLQFLFEYFSETQRNKGNFPGRFSGRQFSNSRSEMNVSTLELGDSALYLCASSYPMTSGDGHYSYEQYFGPGTRLTVT.

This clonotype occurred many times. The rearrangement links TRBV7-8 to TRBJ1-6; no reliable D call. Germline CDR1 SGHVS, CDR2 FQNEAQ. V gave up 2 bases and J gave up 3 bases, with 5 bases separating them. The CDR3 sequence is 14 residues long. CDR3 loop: CASSLSRYNSPLHF. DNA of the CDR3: TGTGCCAGCAGCTTATCTCGCTATAATTCACCCCTCCACTTT.

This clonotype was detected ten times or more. The CDR3 sequence is CASSSPGQNEKLFF. DNA for the CDR3: TGTGCCAGCAGTTCACCGGGACAGAATGAAAAACTGTTTTTT. The chain joins TRBV7-9 to TRBJ1-4, with 7 bases identical to TRBD1. This CDR3 contains 14 residues. Germline V gene data show CDR1 as SEHNR and CDR2 as FQNEAQ (reference sequence). The ends lost 6 bases at V and 5 bases at J; junction bases unmatched: 6.

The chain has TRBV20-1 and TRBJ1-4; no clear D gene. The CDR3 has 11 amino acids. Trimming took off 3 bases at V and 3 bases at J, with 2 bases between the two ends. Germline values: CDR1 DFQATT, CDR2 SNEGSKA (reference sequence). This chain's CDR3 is CSASSNEKLFF. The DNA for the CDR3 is TGCAGTGCTAGCTCTAATGAAAAACTGTTTTTT.